These 21 T cell receptor beta chains came from one sample sequenced in a study of cytotoxic CD8 clonotypes in ibrutinib-treated CLL. Only in-frame clones appear in the TCRdb table, and some are missing; sequencing was by immunoSEQ multiplex PCR. The table records over 45,000 clones, 56% of them present only once. The sample in question was PBMCs, obtained after 24 months of ibrutinib treatment. These receptors originate from a human donor with chronic lymphocytic leukemia.

The table lists this clone with a count of one. The chain employs TRBV4-1 and TRBJ2-4; 7 nucleotides match TRBD1. In germline, CDR1 is MGHRA, CDR2 YSYEKL. The CDR3 contains 21 residues. The J segment lost 1 base and the V segment lost 4 bases, leaving 22 bases of the junction unmatched. CDR3 residues: CASSPYPLQGSGIWAKNIQYF. The DNA of the CDR3 is TGCGCCAGCAGCCCCTACCCCTTACAGGGGAGTGGAATATGGGCCAAAAACATTCAGTACTTC.

V usage is TRBV27 and J usage is TRBJ2-7, with D uncertain. The V end lost 6 bases, the J end lost 5 bases, and 17 bases lay between the germline ends. This CDR3 region has 14 residues. CDR1 is MNHEY and CDR2 is SMNVEV in the germline V gene (reference sequence). The CDR3 DNA sequence: TGTGCCAGCAGGCCTACCGGCGCGAGGAACGAGCAGTACTTC. This encodes CASRPTGARNEQYF.

This clone was detected only a few times. The chain combines TRBV11-2 with TRBJ2-7; 8 bases map to TRBD2. The germline V gene has CDR1 SGHAT and CDR2 FQNNGV. This CDR3 contains 13 residues. After removal of 5 bases from V and 6 bases from J, the junction contained 6 bases not matched to a gene. CDR3 coding DNA: TGTGCCAGCAGCCCTGGACTAGCTGGCGAGCAGTACGTC. Translated: CASSPGLAGEQYV.

This chain links TRBV9 with TRBJ2-1; the D gene is possibly TRBD2 (6 bases). Germline-derived CDR1 and CDR2 are SGDLS and YYNGEE. The CDR3 contains 16 residues. V was trimmed by 0 bases and J by 7 bases, leaving 17 bases between them. The CDR3 protein is CASSVVWAGSVNEQFF. The CDR3 coding sequence is TGTGCCAGCAGCGTAGTCTGGGCGGGATCGGTTAATGAGCAGTTCTTC.

CDR3 nucleotides: TGTGCCAGCAAACTCTCGGGCACTGAAGCTTTCTTT. Translating it yields CASKLSGTEAFF. This chain uses TRBV2 with TRBJ1-1; D is undetermined. The CDR3 runs to 12 residues. V gave up 7 bases and J gave up 4 bases, with 10 bases separating them. Looked up from germline, CDR1 is SNHLY and CDR2 is FYNNEI.

V gene TRBV6-4 combines with J gene TRBJ2-5, with 13 bases lining up with TRBD2. V shed 5 bases, J shed 14 bases, and the junction held 8 bases outside the gene matches. This CDR3 spans 13 amino acids. Germline-derived CDR1 and CDR2 are MRHNA and SNTAGT. CDR3 sequence (DNA): TGTGCCAGCAGTTTGACTAGCGGGAGGTCACAATACTTC. Protein sequence: CASSLTSGRSQYF.

A word on this clone: Other DNA sequences in the same sample also yield this CDR3. The chain employs TRBV20-1 and TRBJ2-7, with no clear D. The ends were cut back, 6 bases at V and 3 bases at J, with 9 bases in the middle. CDR1 and CDR2 (germline): DFQATT, SNEGSKA (reference sequence). The CDR3 is 11 amino acids. CDR3: CSARQLYEQYF. The DNA for the CDR3 is TGCAGTGCGCGGCAGCTCTACGAGCAGTACTTC.

The J gene is TRBJ1-3, the V gene TRBV5-1; D uncertain. This CDR3 is built from 15 residues. V lost 6 bases and J lost 2, with 15 bases in between. Germline V lookup: CDR1 SGHRS, CDR2 YFSETQ. In nucleotides, the CDR3 is TGCGCCAGCACCTTAGCCGGGAGTCCTGGAAACACCATATATTTT. This translates into CASTLAGSPGNTIYF.

This chain connects TRBV7-2 to TRBJ2-1, with 11 bases matching TRBD2. The CDR3 spans 15 residues. CDR1 is SGHTA, CDR2 FQGNSA, per germline. The trim removed 3 bases at V and 4 bases at J, leaving 2 bases unmatched. Here the CDR3 DNA reads TGTGCCAGCAGCTTGACTAGCGGGACATACAATGAGCAGTTCTTC. This gives the protein CASSLTSGTYNEQFF.

This chain connects TRBV19 to TRBJ2-2, with 7 nucleotides matching TRBD1. Germline lookup yields CDR1 LNHDA and CDR2 SQIVND (reference sequence). The trim removed 6 bases at V and 13 bases at J, leaving 17 bases unmatched. The CDR3 covers 15 residues. CDR3 coding DNA: TGTGCCAGTAGATCGACAGGGAAAAAACAGGTGGGGCTGTTTTTT. It yields the protein CASRSTGKKQVGLFF.

The chain joins TRBV11-2 to TRBJ1-2; D is ambiguous. V dropped 3 bases and J dropped 6 bases, with 17 bases sitting between them. This CDR3 region has 15 residues. Germline assignment: CDR1 SGHAT and CDR2 FQNNGV. The CDR3 loop reads CASSFGPGLSNGYTF. The DNA of the CDR3 is TGTGCCAGCAGCTTTGGCCCAGGACTTTCGAATGGCTACACCTTC.

V usage is TRBV20-1 and J usage is TRBJ2-5; no definite D call. Germline lookup yields CDR1 DFQATT and CDR2 SNEGSKA (reference sequence). Trimming took 6 bases from V and 5 from J, leaving 10 bases between them. The CDR3 is 11 amino acids. DNA of the CDR3: TGCAGTGCCCGATCTTGGGAGACCCAGTACTTC. Translating gives CSARSWETQYF.

The genes are TRBV6-6 and TRBJ2-3, with D uncertain. Deletions cut 8 bases from V and 0 bases from J, with 9 bases between. This CDR3 is 13 amino acids long. The germline V gene has CDR1 MNHNY and CDR2 SVGAGI (reference sequence). The CDR3 DNA sequence: TGTGCCAGCTCCCCGGGCAGCACAGATACGCAGTATTTT. It translates to CASSPGSTDTQYF.

This chain connects TRBV10-3 to TRBJ1-2; TRBD1 matches at 10 bases. The CDR3 consists of 15 residues. Germline trimming cut 7 bases from V and 0 bases from J; bases unmatched to any gene: 5. Germline V CDR1 and CDR2: ENHRY, SYGVKD. DNA of the CDR3: TGTGCCATCAAAAGGACAGGGGGAGCTAACTATGGCTACACCTTC. Protein product: CAIKRTGGANYGYTF.

This chain connects TRBV6-5 to TRBJ1-5, with D perhaps TRBD1 (6 bases). CDR1 MNHEY and CDR2 SVGAGI come from the germline V gene. The CDR3 contains 13 residues. V lost 5 bases, J lost 7 bases, and 12 bases lay in between. The CDR3 protein is CASSDWGQQPQHF. In nucleotides, the CDR3 is TGTGCCAGCAGTGACTGGGGGCAACAGCCCCAGCATTTT.

This clone was seen only a few times. The chain couples TRBV15 to TRBJ1-5; no clear D gene. This CDR3 is built from 15 residues. Trimming shortened V by 0 bases and J by 3 bases, and 9 bases separated the two germline ends. Germline values: CDR1 LNHNV, CDR2 YYDKDF (reference sequence). CDR3 sequence (DNA): TGTGCCACCAGCAGAGATTTTACGTTCAATCAGCCCCAGCATTTT. Its translation is CATSRDFTFNQPQHF.

This clone occurred once. This chain links TRBV10-3 with TRBJ2-7, with 9 bases matching TRBD1. Germline trimming cut 3 bases from V and 4 bases from J; bases unmatched to any gene: 7. CDR3 length equals 15 residues. Looked up from germline, CDR1 is ENHRY and CDR2 is SYGVKD. The CDR3 region has the DNA TGTGCCATCAGTGACCACGGGACAGGGTGGTACGAGCAGTACTTC. Protein product: CAISDHGTGWYEQYF.

J is TRBJ2-1 and V is TRBV11-2; 8 nucleotides match TRBD2. The V and J ends lost 1 base and 7 bases, in that order; junction bases with no gene match: 12. Germline lookup yields CDR1 SGHAT and CDR2 FQNNGV. The CDR3 runs to 17 residues. The CDR3 bases are TGTGCCAGCAGCTTAGTAACTAGCGGTTGGTTGAGGAATGAGCAGTTCTTC. Amino acids: CASSLVTSGWLRNEQFF.

The genes are TRBV29-1 and TRBJ1-2, with D unclear. Germline V gene data show CDR1 as SQVTM and CDR2 as ANQGSEA. The CDR3 consists of 10 residues. The V gene lost 6 bases and the J gene lost 3 bases, with 5 bases spanning the gap. The CDR3 bases are TGCAGCGTAAGGGACTATGGCTACACCTTC. Amino acids: CSVRDYGYTF.

This clone came up a few times. J is TRBJ2-3 and V is TRBV30, with D unresolved. This CDR3 is 11 amino acids long. Trimming cost V 0 bases and J 5 bases, with 3 bases left between them. CDR1 is GTSNPN and CDR2 is SVGIG in the germline V gene (reference sequence). This CDR3 reads CAWSVLDTQYF. CDR3 coding DNA: TGTGCCTGGAGTGTCTTAGATACGCAGTATTTT.

Here the CDR3 DNA reads TGCGCCAGCAGCCATGACCCCGGTCAGCCCCAGCATTTT. Translating gives CASSHDPGQPQHF. J is TRBJ1-5 and V is TRBV4-1, with D hard to call. The V gene's germline CDR1 is MGHRA and CDR2 YSYEKL. V lost 3 bases and J lost 6, with 9 bases in between. The CDR3 sequence is 13 residues long.